The 19 T cell receptor beta chains presented below share a single source sample, sequenced in a study of OX40 agonist ivuxolimab in advanced cancers. Clones were sequenced by immunoSEQ multiplex PCR, and TCRdb holds only the in-frame ones, with some missing. The data contain under 85,000 clones, about nine tenths of them singletons. The source was CD4+ or CD8+ T cells sorted from blood, collected in a trial of the OX40 agonist ivuxolimab. All receptors derive from an adult with an advanced solid tumor such as melanoma, head and neck, liver or kidney cancer.

The chain has TRBV10-2 and TRBJ1-4; D is undetermined. The CDR3 loop spans 12 amino acids. The V gene lost 8 bases and the J gene lost 7 bases, with 11 bases spanning the gap. The germline gives CDR1 WSHSY, CDR2 SAAADI. Here the CDR3 reads CASADTAEKLFF. The DNA for the CDR3 is TGCGCCAGCGCCGACACAGCTGAAAAACTGTTTTTT.

CDR3 residues: CASSQDTFFSYEQYF. The CDR3 DNA follows: TGTGCCAGCAGCCAGGACACCTTTTTCTCCTACGAGCAGTACTTC. This chain uses TRBV7-9 with TRBJ2-7, with a possible D match to TRBD1 (5 bases). Germline CDR1 SEHNR, CDR2 FQNEAQ (reference sequence). This CDR3 spans 15 amino acids. V was clipped by 5 bases and J by 0 bases, with 14 bases between them.

This sequence joins TRBV11-2 and TRBJ1-2; a weak D match, TRBD1 (5 bases). Per germline, CDR1 SGHAT and CDR2 FQNNGV. The CDR3 loop spans 14 amino acids. The V and J ends lost 0 bases and 3 bases respectively, with 8 bases between them. The CDR3 here is CASSLDRDDYGYTF. CDR3 DNA: TGTGCCAGCAGCTTAGACAGGGATGACTATGGCTACACCTTC.

The V call is TRBV18, the J call TRBJ1-2; 8 positions match TRBD1. The CDR3 has 15 amino acids. V shed 6 bases, J shed 6 bases, and the junction held 12 bases outside the gene matches. The germline gives CDR1 KGHSH, CDR2 LQKENI. The CDR3 DNA reads as TGTGCCAGCTCCCAAGGGACAGGTCGGCTTGATGGCTACACCTTC. Its translation: CASSQGTGRLDGYTF.

The chain couples TRBV6-6 to TRBJ2-5; 14 bases fit TRBD2. This CDR3 has 16 amino acids. Losses at the gene ends were 2 bases for V and 5 bases for J; bases not matched to a gene: 4. Germline V gives CDR1 MNHNY, CDR2 SVGAGI (reference sequence). The CDR3 bases are TGTGCCAGCAGTTACCCCGGGACTAGCGGGGGTGAGACCCAGTACTTC. This gives the protein CASSYPGTSGGETQYF.

The chain recombines TRBV5-4 with TRBJ1-1, with D unclear. This CDR3 contains 11 residues. CDR1 and CDR2 (germline): SGHNT, YYREEE (reference sequence). Trimming shortened V by 0 bases and J by 6 bases, and 3 bases separated the two germline ends. As DNA, the CDR3 is TGTGCCAGCAGCTTGGGCGCTGAAGCTTTCTTT. Its translation is CASSLGAEAFF.

This chain links TRBV4-2 with TRBJ2-3; 9 bases are a match to TRBD2. J was trimmed by 5 bases and V by 4 bases; bases with no gene match: 16. The CDR3 extends over 18 amino acids. Germline lookup yields CDR1 LGHNA and CDR2 YNFKEQ. This CDR3 reads CASSPEVSGGGAGDTQYF. The CDR3 region has the DNA TGTGCCAGCAGCCCCGAAGTGTCGGGCGGGGGGGCCGGAGATACGCAGTATTTT.

This clone showed up just a few times. The CDR3 loop reads CASSPGAIYSNQPQHF. The CDR3 DNA follows: TGTGCCAGCTCACCTGGAGCGATCTATAGCAATCAGCCCCAGCATTTT. V is TRBV18 and J is TRBJ1-5; D is ambiguous. V was clipped by 3 bases and J by 0 bases, with 12 bases between them. The CDR3 extends over 16 amino acids. Germline values: CDR1 KGHSH, CDR2 LQKENI.

This CDR3 is CASSLWGGELFF. CDR3 in DNA: TGTGCCAGCAGCTTATGGGGCGGGGAGCTGTTTTTT. V and J are TRBV7-3 and TRBJ2-2; D unresolved. The V end was cut by 2 bases, the J end by 7 bases, with 5 bases between. The CDR3 is 12 residues long. Germline V lookup: CDR1 SGHTA, CDR2 FQGTGA.

This rearrangement joins TRBV28 to TRBJ2-1; 12 bases match TRBD1. The CDR3 covers 15 residues. V lost 4 bases and J lost 10; bases outside the gene matches: 8. Germline V gives CDR1 MDHEN, CDR2 SYDVKM. The chain's CDR3 is CASSSPGQGAGEQFF. CDR3 bases: TGTGCCAGCAGTTCCCCGGGACAGGGGGCAGGCGAGCAGTTCTTC.

This chain links TRBV2 with TRBJ2-5; possible D gene TRBD2, 5 bases. V was clipped by 6 bases and J by 4 bases, with 6 bases between them. Germline CDR1 is SNHLY and CDR2 is FYNNEI. This CDR3 is 11 amino acids long. In DNA, the CDR3 is TGTGCCAGCAGGCGGGCAGAGACCCAGTACTTC. Its protein is CASRRAETQYF.

The V and J genes are TRBV10-1 and TRBJ1-5; unclear D gene. There are 13 residues in the CDR3. V lost 10 bases and J lost 7, with 17 bases in between. The germline V gene has CDR1 WNHNN and CDR2 SYGVQD (reference sequence). CDR3 sequence reads: CATSPGLGQPQHF. CDR3 in DNA: TGCGCCACCTCTCCTGGATTGGGGCAGCCCCAGCATTTT.

V and J are TRBV15 and TRBJ1-4, with D possibly being TRBD1 (6 bases). Trimming left V 0 bases short and J 16 bases short, with 18 bases between. Germline CDR1 is LNHNV and CDR2 is YYDKDF (reference sequence). The CDR3 consists of 14 residues. The chain's CDR3 is CATSRDLDALGAFF. The CDR3 DNA sequence: TGTGCCACCAGCAGAGATTTGGACGCTCTGGGGGCGTTTTTT.

The CDR3 bases are TGTGCCAGTAGTACGACAGTTACCGGGGAGCTGTTTTTT. Its translation: CASSTTVTGELFF. The chain combines TRBV19 with TRBJ2-2, with D perhaps matching TRBD1 (5 bases). V lost 4 bases and J 5 bases, leaving 8 bases between the germline ends. The CDR3 has 13 residues. From germline, CDR1 is LNHDA and CDR2 SQIVND (reference sequence).

The gene calls are TRBV13 and TRBJ2-3; tentative D call: TRBD1 (6 bases). The germline CDR1 and CDR2 sequences are PRHDT and FYEKMQ (reference sequence). The CDR3 is made up of 15 amino acids. V was shortened by 0 bases and J by 4 bases, with 11 bases between the two germline ends. The CDR3 sequence is CASSLGQGRADTQYF. Here the CDR3 DNA reads TGTGCCAGCAGCTTAGGACAGGGTAGGGCAGATACGCAGTATTTT. The full variable domain, its missing parts supplied by reference TRBV13 and TRBJ2-3, is AAGVIQSPRHLIKEKRETATLKCYPIPRHDTVYWYQQGPGQDPQFLISFYEKMQSDKGSIPDRFSAQQFSDYHSELNMSSLELGDSALYFCASSLGQGRADTQYFGPGTRLTVL.

Only a few counts were recorded for this clone. The chain carries TRBV30 and TRBJ1-5, with 8 bases identical to TRBD1. The CDR3 extends over 16 amino acids. V shed 2 bases and J 5 bases; nucleotides not matched to a gene: 11. Germline V gene sequence: CDR1 GTSNPN, CDR2 SVGIG (reference sequence). The CDR3 coding sequence is TGTGCCTGGAGTACTCAAGGACAGGGCTCTTATCAGCCCCAGCATTTT. Translated, it gives CAWSTQGQGSYQPQHF.

V usage is TRBV19 and J usage is TRBJ2-1; either TRBD1 or TRBD2 may fit D (5 bases each). The CDR3 extends over 15 amino acids. The germline V and J ends were trimmed by 0 bases and 5 bases, with 11 bases remaining between them. Per the germline V gene, CDR1 is LNHDA and CDR2 is SQIVND (reference sequence). CDR3 sequence: CASSIDHGTHNEQFF. In nucleotides, the CDR3 is TGTGCCAGTAGTATAGATCATGGGACCCACAATGAGCAGTTCTTC. The whole variable domain, filled in from reference TRBV19 and TRBJ2-1, reads DGGITQSPKYLFRKEGQNVTLSCEQNLNHDAMYWYRQDPGQGLRLIYYSQIVNDFQKGDIAEGYSVSREKKESFPLTVTSAQKNPTAFYLCASSIDHGTHNEQFFGPGTRLTVL.

Written as DNA, the CDR3 is TGTGCCATCAGTGAGCGACCAAGGACAGGGAACTACACCTTC. As protein: CAISERPRTGNYTF. The genes are TRBV10-3 and TRBJ1-2; 8 bases are a match to TRBD1. Germline V gives CDR1 ENHRY, CDR2 SYGVKD. CDR3 length: 14 amino acids. Unmatched junction bases numbered 9, after V lost 2 bases and J lost 10 bases.

The chain employs TRBV6-6 and TRBJ1-2, with 10 bases identical to TRBD1. The CDR3 is 16 amino acids. V trimming: 6 bases; J trimming: 2 bases; junction bases outside the gene matches: 9. The V gene's germline CDR1 is MNHNY and CDR2 SVGAGI (reference sequence). This CDR3 is CASRPPTGGLNYGYTF. The CDR3, as DNA: TGTGCCAGCAGACCCCCGACAGGGGGCCTCAACTATGGCTACACCTTC.